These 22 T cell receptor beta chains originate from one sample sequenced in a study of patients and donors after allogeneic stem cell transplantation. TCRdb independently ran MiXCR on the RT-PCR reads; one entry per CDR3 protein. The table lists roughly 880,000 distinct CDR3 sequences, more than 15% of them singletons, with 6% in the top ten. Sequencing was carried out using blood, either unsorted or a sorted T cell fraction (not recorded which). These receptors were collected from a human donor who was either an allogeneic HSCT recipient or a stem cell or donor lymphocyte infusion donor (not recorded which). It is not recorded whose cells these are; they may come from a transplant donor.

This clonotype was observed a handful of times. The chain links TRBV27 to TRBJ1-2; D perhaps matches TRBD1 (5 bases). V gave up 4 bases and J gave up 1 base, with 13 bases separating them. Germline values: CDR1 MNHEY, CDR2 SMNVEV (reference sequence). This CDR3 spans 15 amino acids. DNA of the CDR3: TGTGCCAGCAGTTCCGACAGTTTAATTAACTATGGCTACACCTTC. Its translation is CASSSDSLINYGYTF.

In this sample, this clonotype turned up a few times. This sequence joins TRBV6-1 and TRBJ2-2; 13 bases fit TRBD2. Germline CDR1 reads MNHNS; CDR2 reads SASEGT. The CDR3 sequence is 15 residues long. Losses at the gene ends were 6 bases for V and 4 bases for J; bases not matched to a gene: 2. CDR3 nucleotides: TGTGCCAGCAGAAGACTAGCGGGGGGCACCGGGGAGCTGTTTTTT. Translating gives CASRRLAGGTGELFF.

For the CDR3, the DNA is TGTGCCAGCACCCCTAGCGGGGGGAGCACAGATACGCAGTATTTT. Its translation is CASTPSGGSTDTQYF. This chain joins TRBV9 and TRBJ2-3, with 11 bases that match TRBD2. CDR3 length equals 15 residues. Germline CDR1 SGDLS, CDR2 YYNGEE. V lost 6 bases to trimming and J lost 0 bases; unmatched junction nucleotides: 3.

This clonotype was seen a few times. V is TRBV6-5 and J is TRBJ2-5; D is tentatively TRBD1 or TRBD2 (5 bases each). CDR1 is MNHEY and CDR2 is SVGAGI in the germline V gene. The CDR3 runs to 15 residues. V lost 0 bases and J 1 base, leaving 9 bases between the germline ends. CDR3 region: CASSYSGVTQETQYF. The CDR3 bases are TGTGCCAGCAGTTACTCGGGGGTAACCCAAGAGACCCAGTACTTC.

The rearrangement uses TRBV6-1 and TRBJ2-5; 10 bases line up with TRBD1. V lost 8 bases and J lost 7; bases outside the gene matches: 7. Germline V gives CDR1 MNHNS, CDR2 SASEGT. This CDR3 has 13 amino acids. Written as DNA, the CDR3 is TGTGCCAGCCGGGACAGGGGTTGGGGGACCCAGTACTTC. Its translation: CASRDRGWGTQYF.

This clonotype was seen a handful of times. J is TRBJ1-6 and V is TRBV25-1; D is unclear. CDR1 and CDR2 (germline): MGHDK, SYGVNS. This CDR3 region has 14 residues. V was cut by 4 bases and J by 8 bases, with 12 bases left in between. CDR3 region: CASSVLTTYSPLHF. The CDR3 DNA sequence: TGTGCCAGCAGTGTCCTTACGACGTATTCACCCCTCCACTTT.

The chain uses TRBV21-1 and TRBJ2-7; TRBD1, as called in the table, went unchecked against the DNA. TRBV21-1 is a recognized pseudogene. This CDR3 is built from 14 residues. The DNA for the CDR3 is TGTGCCAGCAGCTTCCGGACAGGGGGGGATGTCTGGTACTTC. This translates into CASSFRTGGDVWYF.

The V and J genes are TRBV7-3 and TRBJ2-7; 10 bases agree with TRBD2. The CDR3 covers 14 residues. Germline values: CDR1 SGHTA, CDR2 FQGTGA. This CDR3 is CLSSLVAGGFEQYF. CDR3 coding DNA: TGTCTCAGCAGCTTAGTAGCGGGAGGTTTCGAGCAGTACTTC.

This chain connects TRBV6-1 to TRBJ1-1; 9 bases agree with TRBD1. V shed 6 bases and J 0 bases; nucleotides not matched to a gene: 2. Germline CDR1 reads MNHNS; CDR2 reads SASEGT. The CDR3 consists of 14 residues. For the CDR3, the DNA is TGTGCCAGCAGGGGGACAGGGCTGAACACTGAAGCTTTCTTT. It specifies CASRGTGLNTEAFF.

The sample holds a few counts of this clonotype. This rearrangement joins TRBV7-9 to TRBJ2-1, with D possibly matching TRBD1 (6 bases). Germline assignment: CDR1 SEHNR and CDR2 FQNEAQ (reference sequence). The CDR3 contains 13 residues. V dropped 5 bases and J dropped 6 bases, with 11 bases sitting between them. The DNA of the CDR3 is TGTGCCAGCAGCAAGGACAGTCTCAATGAGCAGTTCTTC. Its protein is CASSKDSLNEQFF.

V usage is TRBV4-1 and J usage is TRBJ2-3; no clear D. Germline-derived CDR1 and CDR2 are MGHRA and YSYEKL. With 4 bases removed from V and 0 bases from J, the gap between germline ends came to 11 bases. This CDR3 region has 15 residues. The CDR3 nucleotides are TGCGCCAGCAGCCTGTACGCGGATAGCACAGATACGCAGTATTTT. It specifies CASSLYADSTDTQYF.

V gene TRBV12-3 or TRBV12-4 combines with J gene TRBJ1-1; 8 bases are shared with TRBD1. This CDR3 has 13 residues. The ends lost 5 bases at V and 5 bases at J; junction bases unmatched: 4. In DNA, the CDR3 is TGTGCCAGCAGTAAAAACAGGGGGACTGAAGCTTTCTTT. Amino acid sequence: CASSKNRGTEAFF.

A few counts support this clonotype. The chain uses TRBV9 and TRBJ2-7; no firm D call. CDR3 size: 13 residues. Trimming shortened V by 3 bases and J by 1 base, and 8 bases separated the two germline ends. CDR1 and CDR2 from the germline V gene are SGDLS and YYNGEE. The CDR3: CASSAGLSYEQYF. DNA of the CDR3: TGTGCCAGCAGCGCTGGGCTATCCTACGAGCAGTACTTC.

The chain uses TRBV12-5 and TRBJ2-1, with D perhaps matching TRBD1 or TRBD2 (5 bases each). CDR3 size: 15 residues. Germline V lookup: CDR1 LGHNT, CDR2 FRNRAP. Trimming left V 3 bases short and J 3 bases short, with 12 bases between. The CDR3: CASGLLRGNYNEQFF. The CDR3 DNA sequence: TGTGCTAGTGGTTTACTTCGGGGCAACTACAATGAGCAGTTCTTC.

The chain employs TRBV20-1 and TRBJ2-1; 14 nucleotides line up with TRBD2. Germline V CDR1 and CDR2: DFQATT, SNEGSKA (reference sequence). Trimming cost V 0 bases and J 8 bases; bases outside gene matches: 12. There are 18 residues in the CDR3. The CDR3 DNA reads TGCAGTGCTAGAGATACTTTGAGACTAGCGGGGGGGTTATATGAGCAGTTCTTC. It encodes CSARDTLRLAGGLYEQFF.

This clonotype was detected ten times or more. The CDR3 DNA follows: TGCGCCAGCAGCTTCAAGACGGCAGATAGCAATCAGCCCCAGCATTTT. Protein sequence: CASSFKTADSNQPQHF. The chain links TRBV5-1 to TRBJ1-5; D gene unclear. This CDR3 has 16 residues. V was cut by 2 bases and J by 0 bases, with 12 bases left in between. Per germline, CDR1 SGHRS and CDR2 YFSETQ.

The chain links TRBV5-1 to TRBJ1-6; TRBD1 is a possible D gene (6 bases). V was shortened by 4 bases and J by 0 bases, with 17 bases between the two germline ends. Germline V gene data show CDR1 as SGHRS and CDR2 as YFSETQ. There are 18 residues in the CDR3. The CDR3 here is CASSPRKGGSSYNSPLHF. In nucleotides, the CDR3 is TGCGCCAGCAGCCCGCGAAAGGGGGGAAGCTCCTATAATTCACCCCTCCACTTT. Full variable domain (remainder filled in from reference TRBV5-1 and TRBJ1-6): KAGVTQTPRYLIKTRGQQVTLSCSPISGHRSVSWYQQTPGQGLQFLFEYFSETQRNKGNFPGRFSGRQFSNSRSEMNVSTLELGDSALYLCASSPRKGGSSYNSPLHFGNGTRLTVT.

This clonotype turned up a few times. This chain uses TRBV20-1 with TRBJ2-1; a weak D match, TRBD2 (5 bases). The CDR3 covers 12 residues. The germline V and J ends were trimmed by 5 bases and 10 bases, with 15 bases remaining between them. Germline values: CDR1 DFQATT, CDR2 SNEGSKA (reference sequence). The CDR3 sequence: CSAGLGDSEQFF. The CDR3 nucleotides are TGCAGTGCTGGGTTGGGAGATTCCGAGCAGTTCTTC.

Here the CDR3 reads CASSRYPTGTTKDEQFF. The DNA for the CDR3 is TGTGCCAGCAGCAGATACCCTACCGGGACTACAAAGGATGAGCAGTTCTTC. V gene TRBV7-3 combines with J gene TRBJ2-1; 7 bases agree with TRBD2. The CDR3 runs 17 residues. The V gene's germline CDR1 is SGHTA and CDR2 FQGTGA. With 5 bases clipped from V and 8 bases from J, the junction kept 18 bases outside the gene matches.

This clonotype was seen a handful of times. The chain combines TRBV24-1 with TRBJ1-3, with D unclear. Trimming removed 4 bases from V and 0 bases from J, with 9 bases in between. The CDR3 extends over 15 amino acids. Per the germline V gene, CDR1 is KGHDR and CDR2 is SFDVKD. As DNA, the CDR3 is TGTGCCACCAGTGAGGTTCCACGCTCTGGAAACACCATATATTTT. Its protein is CATSEVPRSGNTIYF.

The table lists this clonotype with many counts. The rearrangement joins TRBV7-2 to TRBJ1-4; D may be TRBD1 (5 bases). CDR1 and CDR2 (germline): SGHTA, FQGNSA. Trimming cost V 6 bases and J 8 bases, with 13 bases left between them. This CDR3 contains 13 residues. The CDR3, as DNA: TGTGCCAGCAGTCTTGGGGGTGGAGAAAAACTGTTTTTT. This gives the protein CASSLGGGEKLFF. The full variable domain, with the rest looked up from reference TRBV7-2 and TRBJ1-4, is GAGVSQSPSNKVTEKGKDVELRCDPISGHTALYWYRQSLGQGLEFLIYFQGNSAPDKSGLPSDRFSAERTGGSVSTLTIQRTQQEDSAVYLCASSLGGGEKLFFGSGTQLSVL.

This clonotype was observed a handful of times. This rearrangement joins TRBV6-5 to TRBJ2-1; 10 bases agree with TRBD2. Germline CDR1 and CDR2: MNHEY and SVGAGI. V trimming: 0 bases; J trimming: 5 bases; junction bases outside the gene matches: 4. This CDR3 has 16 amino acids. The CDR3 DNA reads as TGTGCCAGCAGTTACTCGGTCCTAGCGGGAGACAATGAGCAGTTCTTC. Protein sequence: CASSYSVLAGDNEQFF.